This is a list of T cell receptor beta chains from one sample in a study of blood T cell repertoires in COVID-19. The table came from immunoSEQ multiplex PCR; TCRdb's copy has only in-frame clones and leaves some out. The sample includes more than 110,000 clones, around 81% of them seen just once. The sequenced sample consisted of peripheral blood. Receptors were obtained from a woman aged 55-70 years with acute or convalescent COVID-19. The conserved cysteine and the conserved F or W are not part of the CDR3 here. The order of the fields is J gene, V gene, CDR3 protein.

>TRBJ1-1|TRBV28
ASSWREPNTEAF
>TRBJ2-1|TRBV7-3
ASSLFGSSYNEQF
>TRBJ1-4|TRBV6-2/TRBV6-3
ASSGTVNEKLF
>TRBJ2-3|TRBV2
ASSPHWTDRDEETQY
>TRBJ1-1|TRBV2
ASGASGQGNTEAF
>TRBJ1-1|TRBV5-1
ASKRQMNTEAF
>TRBJ2-3|TRBV27
ASSFRLAGFTDTQY
>TRBJ2-7|TRBV2
ASADSYEQY
>TRBJ1-3|TRBV6-5
ASSSQGIAGNTIY
>TRBJ2-5|TRBV10-3
AIQRERQETQY
>TRBJ2-3|TRBV3-1/TRBV3-2
AAGGGRLGDTQY
>TRBJ1-1|TRBV18
ASSPNHGGAGTEAF
>TRBJ1-1|TRBV5-1
ASSLDRDTEAF
>TRBJ1-4|TRBV29-1
SGGRQGEKLF
>TRBJ2-7|TRBV13
ASSLRGYEQY
>TRBJ1-3|TRBV9
ASSVAPDRDSSGNTIY
>TRBJ2-1|TRBV18
ASSSGTYNEQF
>TRBJ1-4|TRBV11-3
ASTPGPNEKLF
>TRBJ2-1|TRBV7-3
ASSSSPGYGNEQF